This TCR beta chain appears in the sequencing data of a study of blood T cell repertoires in COVID-19. In the study overall: Italy, Spain and the United States were the sources of the convalescent and acute COVID-19 samples.

The CDR3 loop spans 14 amino acids. CDR1 is MDHEN, CDR2 SYDVKM, per germline. Trimming left V 10 bases short and J 1 base short, with 16 bases between. Authors' processing steps: Reference gene primer amplification gave estimated nucleated cell counts. Sequenced by immunoSEQ multiplex PCR; TCRdb stores in-frame clones only, minus some. V and J calls and clone size are given by that table; D and trimming were obtained from the DNA. The sample records some 65,000 clones, 60% to 75% being singletons. The source is a woman of 80 years or more with acute or convalescent COVID-19. The sample comprised peripheral blood. The chain links TRBV28 to TRBJ1-1; D is undetermined. In DNA, the CDR3 is TGTGCCATCTTAAGACCCGGAGCGAACACTGAAGCTTTCTTT. The encoded protein is CAILRPGANTEAFF.